This T cell receptor beta chain was sequenced during a study of OX40 agonist ivuxolimab in advanced cancers. The overall study: Patients were infused with ivuxolimab every 2 weeks at 0.01 to 10 mg/kg. Whole-study findings and limits: Relative to CD4+, CD8+ T cells held more expanded clones on average.

Assay: immunoSEQ multiplex PCR; the TCRdb copy retains only in-frame clones and omits some. Of fewer than 100,000 clones in the sample, around 90% were seen once. The junction had 4 bases not matched to a gene; V was cut back by 8 bases and J by 7 bases. Germline loops: CDR1 MNHEY, CDR2 SMNVEV (reference sequence). This CDR3 has 13 residues. Concerning this clone itself: Antigen specificity is unknown.

The sample was CD4+ or CD8+ T cells sorted from blood, taken in a trial of the OX40 agonist ivuxolimab. This TCR came from an adult with an advanced solid tumor such as melanoma, head and neck, liver or kidney cancer. The chain combines TRBV27 with TRBJ2-1; 11 bases match TRBD2. The CDR3 nucleotides are TGTGCCAGCGGATCTAGCGGGAGGAATGAGCAGTTCTTC. Its translation is CASGSSGRNEQFF.